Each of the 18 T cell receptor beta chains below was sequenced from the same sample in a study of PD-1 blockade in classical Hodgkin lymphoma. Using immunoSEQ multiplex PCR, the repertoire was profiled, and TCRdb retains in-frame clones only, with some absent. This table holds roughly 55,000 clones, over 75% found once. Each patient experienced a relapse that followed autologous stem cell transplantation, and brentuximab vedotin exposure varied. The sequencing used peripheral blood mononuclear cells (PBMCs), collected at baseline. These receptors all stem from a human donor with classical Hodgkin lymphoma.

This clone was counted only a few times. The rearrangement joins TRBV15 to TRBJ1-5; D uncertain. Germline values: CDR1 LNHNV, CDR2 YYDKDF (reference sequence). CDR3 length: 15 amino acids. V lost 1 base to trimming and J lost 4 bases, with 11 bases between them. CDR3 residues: CATSRVRAGNQPQHF. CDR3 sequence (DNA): TGTGCCACCAGCAGAGTAAGGGCAGGTAATCAGCCCCAGCATTTT.

The CDR3 DNA sequence: TGTGCCAGCAGCTTAAGTTACAATGAGCAGTTCTTC. Residues: CASSLSYNEQFF. This chain joins TRBV7-2 and TRBJ2-1, with no clear D. The CDR3 is 12 amino acids. Looked up from germline, CDR1 is SGHTA and CDR2 is FQGNSA. V gave up 2 bases and J gave up 4 bases, with 3 bases separating them.

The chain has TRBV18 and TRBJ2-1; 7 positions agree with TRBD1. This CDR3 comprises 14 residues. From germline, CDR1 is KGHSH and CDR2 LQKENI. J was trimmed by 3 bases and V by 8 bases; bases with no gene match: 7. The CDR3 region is CASRTGSHYNEQFF. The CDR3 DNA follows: TGTGCCAGCCGGACAGGCTCGCACTACAATGAGCAGTTCTTC.

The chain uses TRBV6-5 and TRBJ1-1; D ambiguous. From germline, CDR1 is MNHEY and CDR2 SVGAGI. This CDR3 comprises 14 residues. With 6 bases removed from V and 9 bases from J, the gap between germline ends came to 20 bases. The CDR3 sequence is CASSPWRAAGKAFF. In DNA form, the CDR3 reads TGTGCCAGCAGCCCTTGGAGGGCAGCGGGTAAAGCTTTCTTT.

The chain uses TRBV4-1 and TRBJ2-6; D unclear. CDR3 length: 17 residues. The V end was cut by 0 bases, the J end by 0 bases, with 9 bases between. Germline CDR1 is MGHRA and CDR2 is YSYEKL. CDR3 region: CASSQDGKSSGANVLTF. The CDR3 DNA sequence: TGCGCCAGCAGCCAAGATGGGAAGAGCTCTGGGGCCAACGTCCTGACTTTC.

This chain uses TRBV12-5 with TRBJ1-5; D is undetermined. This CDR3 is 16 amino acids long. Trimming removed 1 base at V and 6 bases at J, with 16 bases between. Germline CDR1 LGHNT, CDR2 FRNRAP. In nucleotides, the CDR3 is TGTGCTAGTGGTTTGGCACCGGGGTTAAGGTTTCAGCCCCAGCATTTT. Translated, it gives CASGLAPGLRFQPQHF.

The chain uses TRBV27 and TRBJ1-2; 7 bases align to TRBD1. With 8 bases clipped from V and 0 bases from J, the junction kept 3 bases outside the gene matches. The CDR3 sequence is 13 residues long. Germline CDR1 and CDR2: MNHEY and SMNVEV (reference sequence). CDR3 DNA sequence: TGTGCCAGCGGGACAGTAGCTAACTATGGCTACACCTTC. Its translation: CASGTVANYGYTF.

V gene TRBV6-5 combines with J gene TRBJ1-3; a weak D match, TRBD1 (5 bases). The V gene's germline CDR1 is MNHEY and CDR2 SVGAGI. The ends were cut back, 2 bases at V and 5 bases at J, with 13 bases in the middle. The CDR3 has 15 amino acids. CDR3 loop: CASSYGGTARNTIYF. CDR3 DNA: TGTGCCAGCAGTTACGGTGGGACGGCTAGAAACACCATATATTTT.

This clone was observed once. The CDR3 coding sequence is TGCGCCAGCAGTGAGTCGGGACTAGCGGTTCCCACAGATACGCAGTATTTT. As protein: CASSESGLAVPTDTQYF. V usage is TRBV10-2 and J usage is TRBJ2-3; TRBD2 matches at 11 bases. This CDR3 has 17 amino acids. Germline V gene data show CDR1 as WSHSY and CDR2 as SAAADI. The V and J ends lost 0 bases and 2 bases, in that order; junction bases with no gene match: 4.

CDR3 in DNA: TGTGCCATCAGTGGGAGCGGGAACACTGAAGCTTTCTTT. This gives the protein CAISGSGNTEAFF. This chain uses TRBV10-3 with TRBJ1-1, with D unclear. The germline V gene has CDR1 ENHRY and CDR2 SYGVKD. The CDR3 has 13 amino acids. V lost 4 bases to trimming and J lost 1 base, with 7 bases between them.

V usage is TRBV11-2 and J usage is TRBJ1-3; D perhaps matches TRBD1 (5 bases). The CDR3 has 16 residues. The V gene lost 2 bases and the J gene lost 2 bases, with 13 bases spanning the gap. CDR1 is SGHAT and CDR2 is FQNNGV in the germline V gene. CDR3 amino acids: CASSLLRGLAGNTIYF. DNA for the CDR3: TGTGCCAGCAGCTTACTGCGGGGCTTAGCTGGAAACACCATATATTTT. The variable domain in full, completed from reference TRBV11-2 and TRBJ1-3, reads EAGVAQSPRYKIIEKRQSVAFWCNPISGHATLYWYQQILGQGPKLLIQFQNNGVVDDSQLPKDRFSAERLKGVDSTLKIQPAKLEDSAVYLCASSLLRGLAGNTIYFGEGSWLTVV.

The DNA for the CDR3 is TGCGCCAGCAGCTTGTTCCTTACAGGGGGAGGATCGCGTGGCTACACCTTC. Translation: CASSLFLTGGGSRGYTF. The V and J genes are TRBV5-1 and TRBJ1-2; 8 bases fit TRBD1. With V trimmed by 1 base and J by 7 bases, 15 bases remained unmatched. Germline V gene sequence: CDR1 SGHRS, CDR2 YFSETQ. This CDR3 spans 17 amino acids.

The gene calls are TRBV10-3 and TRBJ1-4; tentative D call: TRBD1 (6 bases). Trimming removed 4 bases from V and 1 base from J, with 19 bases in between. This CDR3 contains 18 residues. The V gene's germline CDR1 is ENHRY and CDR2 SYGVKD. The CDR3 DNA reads TGTGCCATCAGTGTTTCTCAGGGGAGAGAAGGAACTAATGAAAAACTGTTTTTT. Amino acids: CAISVSQGREGTNEKLFF.

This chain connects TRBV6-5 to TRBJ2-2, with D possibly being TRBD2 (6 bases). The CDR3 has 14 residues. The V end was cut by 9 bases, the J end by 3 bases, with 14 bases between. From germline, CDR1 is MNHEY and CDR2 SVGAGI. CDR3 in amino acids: CARAGTGYTGELFF. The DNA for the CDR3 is TGTGCCAGGGCCGGGACTGGGTACACCGGGGAGCTGTTTTTT.

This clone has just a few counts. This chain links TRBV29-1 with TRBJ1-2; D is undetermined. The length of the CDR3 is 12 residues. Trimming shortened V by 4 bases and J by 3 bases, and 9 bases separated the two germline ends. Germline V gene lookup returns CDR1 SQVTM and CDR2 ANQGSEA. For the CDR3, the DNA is TGCAGCGTTGTTAGGAACGACTATGGCTACACCTTC. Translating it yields CSVVRNDYGYTF.

This chain's CDR3 is CASSITWTGRTDTQYF. In nucleotides, the CDR3 is TGTGCCAGCAGCATAACATGGACAGGGCGTACAGATACGCAGTATTTT. This chain uses TRBV7-8 with TRBJ2-3, with 8 bases fitting TRBD1. The length of the CDR3 is 16 residues. Germline CDR1 is SGHVS and CDR2 is FQNEAQ. The trim removed 5 bases at V and 3 bases at J, leaving 10 bases unmatched. Variable domain in full (rest from reference TRBV7-8 and TRBJ2-3): GAGVSQSPRYKVAKRGQDVALRCDPISGHVSLFWYQQALGQGPEFLTYFQNEAQLDKSGLPSDRFFAERPEGSVSTLKIQRTQQEDSAVYLCASSITWTGRTDTQYFGPGTRLTVL.

In DNA, the CDR3 is TGTGCCAGCAGCGCGGGACTAGCGGGCCACAATGAGCAGTTCTTC. This codes for CASSAGLAGHNEQFF. This rearrangement joins TRBV11-3 to TRBJ2-1; 12 nucleotides line up with TRBD2. The CDR3 runs 15 residues. Germline trimming cut 5 bases from V and 5 bases from J; bases unmatched to any gene: 4. The germline V gene has CDR1 SGHNT and CDR2 YENEEA.

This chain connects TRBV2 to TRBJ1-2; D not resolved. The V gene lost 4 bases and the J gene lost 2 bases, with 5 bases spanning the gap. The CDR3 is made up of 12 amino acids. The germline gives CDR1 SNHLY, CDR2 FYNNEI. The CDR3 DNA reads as TGTGCCAGCAGTGCCGGGAACTATGGCTACACCTTC. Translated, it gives CASSAGNYGYTF. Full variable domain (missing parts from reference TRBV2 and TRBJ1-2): EPEVTQTPSHQVTQMGQEVILRCVPISNHLYFYWYRQILGQKVEFLVSFYNNEISEKSEIFDDQFSVERPDGSNFTLKIRSTKLEDSAMYFCASSAGNYGYTFGSGTRLTVV.